The 25 T cell receptor beta chains given below trace back to one sample, sequenced in a study of blood T cells in healthy people across ages. A second roughly 6 to 11 cycle PCR used barcoded and J-beta primers. TCRdb fed the 5' RACE reads into MiXCR, producing one record per CDR3 protein. The repertoire holds about 1.5 million distinct CDR3 sequences, with 35% to 45% as singletons. Sequencing was carried out using blood. The receptors were gathered from a young woman in good health.

This clonotype was picked up one time. The chain has TRBV20-1 and TRBJ2-7; no clear D gene. This CDR3 is built from 13 residues. The V gene's germline CDR1 is DFQATT and CDR2 SNEGSKA (reference sequence). The ends were cut back, 0 bases at V and 7 bases at J, with 13 bases in the middle. The chain's CDR3 is CSARELRWAEQYF. The CDR3 DNA follows: TGCAGTGCTAGAGAGCTACGATGGGCTGAGCAGTACTTC.

This chain uses TRBV4-1 with TRBJ1-1; D perhaps matches TRBD1 (5 bases). This CDR3 spans 16 amino acids. Deletions cut 1 base from V and 0 bases from J, with 12 bases between. Per germline, CDR1 MGHRA and CDR2 YSYEKL. As DNA, the CDR3 is TGCGCCAGCAGCCAAGGAAGGGGCTATTTGAACACTGAAGCTTTCTTT. This gives the protein CASSQGRGYLNTEAFF.

The chain couples TRBV5-1 to TRBJ2-5, with 8 nucleotides matching TRBD2. Germline CDR1 is SGHRS and CDR2 is YFSETQ. The CDR3 runs 13 residues. V lost 6 bases, J lost 11 bases, and 12 bases stayed unmatched. The CDR3: CASTQGAGVPQYF. CDR3 nucleotide sequence: TGCGCCAGCACTCAGGGAGCGGGAGTGCCGCAGTACTTC.

The chain employs TRBV4-1 and TRBJ2-1, with 13 bases matching TRBD2. V lost 2 bases to trimming and J lost 7 bases; unmatched junction nucleotides: 14. Germline lookup yields CDR1 MGHRA and CDR2 YSYEKL. The CDR3 runs 19 residues. CDR3 residues: CASSQHFKGLAGYGNEQFF. Written as DNA, the CDR3 is TGCGCCAGCAGCCAACATTTCAAGGGACTAGCGGGGTATGGGAATGAGCAGTTCTTC.

This clonotype was seen a handful of times. The chain couples TRBV11-2 to TRBJ2-4; possibly TRBD1 for D (6 bases). The better agreement between TRBJ2-7 and the DNA end casts doubt on the J call. This CDR3 region has 15 residues. Germline loops: CDR1 SGHAT, CDR2 FQNNGV. The CDR3 region has the DNA TGTGCCAGCAGCTTATTAGTCAGGGGCACCTACGAGCAGTACTTC. Amino acids: CASSLLVRGTYEQYF.

This clonotype was picked up a small number of times. The chain has TRBV11-2 and TRBJ1-2; no clear D gene. The CDR3 is 12 residues long. The germline V gene encodes CDR1 SGHAT and CDR2 FQNNGV. The ends were cut back, 4 bases at V and 7 bases at J, with 10 bases in the middle. CDR3 amino acids: CASSSNGFGYTF. The CDR3 DNA sequence: TGTGCCAGCAGCTCGAACGGGTTTGGCTACACCTTC.

This clonotype showed up just a few times. J is TRBJ2-1 and V is TRBV6-5; 8 nucleotides agree with TRBD2. The CDR3 covers 17 residues. After removal of 0 bases from V and 7 bases from J, the junction contained 11 bases not matched to a gene. The germline V gene encodes CDR1 MNHEY and CDR2 SVGAGI. DNA for the CDR3: TGTGCCAGCAGTTACTCGAGTCTGGCGGGAGGAGGTAATGAGCAGTTCTTC. As protein: CASSYSSLAGGGNEQFF.

The V and J genes are TRBV6-2 or TRBV6-3 and TRBJ1-5, with D unclear. This CDR3 is 16 amino acids long. The V and J ends lost 4 bases and 0 bases respectively, with 13 bases between them. Germline CDR1 is MNHEY and CDR2 is SVGEGT. The CDR3 nucleotides are TGTGCCAGCAGTTTCGATGATGGCTATAGCAATCAGCCCCAGCATTTT. As protein: CASSFDDGYSNQPQHF.

Regarding this clonotype: One base away lies a much larger clone, so this may be a sequencing read error. The V and J genes are TRBV2 and TRBJ2-3; 8 nucleotides agree with TRBD1. The V gene's germline CDR1 is SNHLY and CDR2 FYNNEI. V gave up 5 bases and J gave up 3 bases; unmatched junction bases: 4. There are 14 residues in the CDR3. The CDR3 DNA is TGTGCCAGCAGTCAACAGGGGGTAACAGATACGCAGTATTTT. This sequence encodes CASSQQGVTDTQYF.

The rearrangement uses TRBV7-9 and TRBJ2-2; D is unresolved. Trimming took off 1 base at V and 7 bases at J, with 10 bases between the two ends. This CDR3 has 14 amino acids. CDR1 is SEHNR, CDR2 FQNEAQ, per germline (reference sequence). CDR3 sequence (DNA): TGTGCCAGCAGCTTAGTCCCGACCGGCGGGGAGCTGTTTTTT. The encoded protein is CASSLVPTGGELFF.

For this clonotype: The CDR3 does not end in the conserved phenylalanine or tryptophan, so this is likely a read error. V usage is TRBV29-1 and J usage is TRBJ2-4, with 9 bases lining up with TRBD1. Trimming cost V 5 bases and J 3 bases; bases outside gene matches: 5. This CDR3 contains 14 residues. Germline CDR1 and CDR2: SQVTM and ANQGSEA. The CDR3 DNA reads TGCAGCGTTCTGACAGGGGGGGTCAAAAACATTCAGTACTTG. Protein sequence: CSVLTGGVKNIQYL.

Regarding this clonotype: Sequence at one end of the junction differs from germline and may be a read error. The chain has TRBV7-2 and TRBJ2-3, with D maybe TRBD2 (6 bases). The CDR3 spans 14 residues. The germline V gene encodes CDR1 SGHTA and CDR2 FQGNSA. The CDR3 sequence: CANSLVAGTDTQYF. The DNA for the CDR3 is TGTGCCAACAGCTTAGTTGCGGGAACAGATACGCAGTATTTT.

The table lists this clonotype with a few counts. The J gene is TRBJ2-1, the V gene TRBV7-2; the match to TRBD2 covers 8 bases. The CDR3 is 16 amino acids. V lost 0 bases to trimming and J lost 6 bases; unmatched junction nucleotides: 7. CDR1 is SGHTA, CDR2 FQGNSA, per germline. DNA for the CDR3: TGTGCCAGCAGCTTAGCGGTAGGACTAGCACGCAATGAGCAGTTCTTC. Protein: CASSLAVGLARNEQFF.

The chain links TRBV19 to TRBJ2-3; TRBD2 matches 9 bases. V lost 6 bases, J lost 1 base, and 5 bases stayed unmatched. The CDR3 runs 15 residues. The germline V gene has CDR1 LNHDA and CDR2 SQIVND (reference sequence). CDR3 sequence: CASRGLAHGTDTQYF. The CDR3, as DNA: TGTGCCAGTAGGGGACTAGCACATGGCACAGATACGCAGTATTTT.

This chain joins TRBV6-1 and TRBJ1-1; TRBD1 is a possible D gene (5 bases). CDR3 length: 13 residues. V was clipped by 5 bases and J by 6 bases, with 13 bases between them. The germline gives CDR1 MNHNS, CDR2 SASEGT. CDR3 bases: TGTGCCAGCAGTAAGGGGAATTTGGCTGAAGCTTTCTTT. Translated, it gives CASSKGNLAEAFF.

J is TRBJ2-3 and V is TRBV25-1; D tentatively fits TRBD1 or TRBD2 (5 bases each). The CDR3 loop spans 12 amino acids. From germline, CDR1 is MGHDK and CDR2 SYGVNS. Trimming pared 3 bases from V and 11 bases from J, leaving 12 bases between. The CDR3, as DNA: TGTGCCAGCAGTGAGATTGGTGGGGGGCAGTATTTT. Its protein product is CASSEIGGGQYF.

The sample holds a few counts of this clonotype. The CDR3 region is CASTIDSYYGYTF. Here the CDR3 DNA reads TGTGCCAGCACCATCGACAGCTACTATGGCTACACCTTC. This chain joins TRBV12-3 or TRBV12-4 and TRBJ1-2, with D maybe TRBD1 (5 bases). CDR3 size: 13 residues. V shed 7 bases and J shed 3 bases, with 12 bases lying between them.

The CDR3 spells CASSQDRAVYNEQFF. CDR3 nucleotides: TGTGCCAGCAGCCAGGACAGGGCGGTCTACAATGAGCAGTTCTTC. This sequence joins TRBV7-2 and TRBJ2-1; TRBD1 aligns across 8 bases. Trimming cost V 5 bases and J 3 bases; bases outside gene matches: 6. Germline V gene lookup returns CDR1 SGHTA and CDR2 FQGNSA. The CDR3 has 15 amino acids. Filled out from reference TRBV7-2 and TRBJ2-1, the complete variable domain reads GAGVSQSPSNKVTEKGKDVELRCDPISGHTALYWYRQSLGQGLEFLIYFQGNSAPDKSGLPSDRFSAERTGGSVSTLTIQRTQQEDSAVYLCASSQDRAVYNEQFFGPGTRLTVL.

This clonotype was counted only a few times. Here the CDR3 DNA reads TGTGCCAGCAGTGAAGACCTAGCTGGGGTAATGGAGACCCAGTACTTC. This translates into CASSEDLAGVMETQYF. J is TRBJ2-5 and V is TRBV2; D might be TRBD2 (5 bases). The ends were cut back, 1 base at V and 5 bases at J, with 17 bases in the middle. The CDR3 has 16 residues. CDR1 is SNHLY, CDR2 FYNNEI, per germline.

This chain uses TRBV7-2 with TRBJ1-6, with D possibly TRBD1 on 6 matching bases. Germline V CDR1 and CDR2: SGHTA, FQGNSA. Trimming took off 1 base at V and 10 bases at J, with 11 bases between the two ends. CDR3 length: 14 residues. The CDR3 reads CASSLVTGRSPLHF. CDR3 sequence (DNA): TGTGCCAGCAGCTTAGTAACAGGGAGATCACCCCTCCACTTT.

V usage is TRBV7-9 and J usage is TRBJ1-2, with TRBD1 as a possible D gene (5 bases). V gave up 2 bases and J gave up 4 bases, with 17 bases separating them. The V gene's germline CDR1 is SEHNR and CDR2 FQNEAQ (reference sequence). The CDR3 spans 16 residues. The CDR3 loop reads CASSLSLERGSYGYTF. CDR3 coding DNA: TGTGCCAGCAGCTTAAGTTTGGAAAGGGGTAGCTATGGCTACACCTTC.

V is TRBV6-2 or TRBV6-3 and J is TRBJ1-4; 7 bases line up with TRBD1. After removal of 8 bases from V and 5 bases from J, the junction contained 11 bases not matched to a gene. Germline CDR1 reads MNHEY; CDR2 reads SVGEGT. This CDR3 has 15 amino acids. CDR3 region: CASALDGTANEKLFF. The CDR3 region has the DNA TGTGCCAGCGCGCTAGACGGGACAGCGAATGAAAAACTGTTTTTT.

The rearrangement uses TRBV6-6 and TRBJ1-1; D may be TRBD1 (6 bases). V gave up 0 bases and J gave up 8 bases, with 13 bases separating them. The CDR3 runs 14 residues. Germline CDR1 is MNHNY and CDR2 is SVGAGI (reference sequence). CDR3 protein: CASSYSTGYGEAFF. Written as DNA, the CDR3 is TGTGCCAGCAGTTACTCAACAGGGTATGGGGAAGCTTTCTTT.

This chain links TRBV6-5 with TRBJ2-2; D uncertain. V lost 2 bases, J lost 4 bases, and 5 bases lay in between. The CDR3 runs to 13 residues. Germline-derived CDR1 and CDR2 are MNHEY and SVGAGI. DNA of the CDR3: TGTGCCAGCAGTTACCACTCCACCGGGGAGCTGTTTTTT. Translation: CASSYHSTGELFF.

This clonotype was seen more than once but under ten times. The chain carries TRBV20-1 and TRBJ2-3; 7 bases align to TRBD2. Germline lookup yields CDR1 DFQATT and CDR2 SNEGSKA (reference sequence). The trim removed 7 bases at V and 0 bases at J, leaving 7 bases unmatched. The CDR3 runs to 14 residues. CDR3 sequence: CSESSGTSTDTQYF. In nucleotides, the CDR3 is TGCAGTGAGTCGAGCGGGACGAGCACAGATACGCAGTATTTT.